This T cell receptor (beta chain) was observed in a study of blood T cells in healthy people across ages. Study findings and constraints: Strong correlation existed between TCR beta diversity and naive T cell percentage. Long-lived donors carried more naive CD4+ cells and greater diversity than aged donors.

A second PCR of about 6 to 12 cycles used a sample-barcoded 5' primer and a J-beta primer mix. TCRdb re-called the 5' RACE reads through MiXCR, storing one row per CDR3 protein. The sample yields about 620,000 distinct CDR3 sequences, 52% seen once. This clonotype was seen more than once but under ten times. Its antigen remains unidentified. For every donor, a draw yielded ten milliliters of peripheral blood. Per-sample PBMC isolation yielded at least 6 million cells. Germline values: CDR1 SNHLY, CDR2 FYNNEI. The CDR3 totals 13 residues. V lost 4 bases and J 10 bases, leaving 16 bases between the germline ends.

The chain carries TRBV2 and TRBJ1-1; no definite D call. This TCR was sampled from a woman aged 80 or over in good health. Sequenced input: blood. The CDR3 loop reads CASSVSGLTIAFF. CDR3 sequence (DNA): TGTGCCAGCAGTGTTTCAGGCCTGACGATAGCTTTCTTT.